The 21 T cell receptor beta chains presented below share a single source sample, sequenced in a study of lung T cells in sarcoidosis with Löfgren's syndrome. A single record per CDR3 protein comes from TCRdb applying MiXCR to the reads. The sample has roughly 63,000 distinct CDR3 sequences, less than 25% seen once. Sample: CD4+ T cells from PBMCs. Every receptor here comes from a human donor with sarcoidosis (Löfgren's syndrome or another form), or a control subject (not recorded which).

CDR3 protein: CASSQDIQGDYGYTF. CDR3 DNA: TGTGCCAGCAGCCAAGATATACAGGGGGACTATGGCTACACCTTC. The J gene is TRBJ1-2, the V gene TRBV14; 8 bases match TRBD1. CDR3 length equals 15 residues. V was pared by 0 bases and J by 3 bases, with 3 bases of the junction left unmatched. Germline V gene data show CDR1 as SGHDN and CDR2 as FVKESK. Full variable domain (remainder filled in from reference TRBV14 and TRBJ1-2): EAGVTQFPSHSVIEKGQTVTLRCDPISGHDNLYWYRRVMGKEIKFLLHFVKESKQDESGMPNNRFLAERTGGTYSTLKVQPAELEDSGVYFCASSQDIQGDYGYTFGSGTRLTVV.

This clonotype appeared many times. The chain couples TRBV20-1 to TRBJ2-7; tentative D call: TRBD1 (6 bases). CDR1 is DFQATT and CDR2 is SNEGSKA in the germline V gene (reference sequence). The CDR3 has 12 residues. V dropped 5 bases and J dropped 6 bases, with 14 bases sitting between them. This chain's CDR3 is CSAGRTGSEQYF. The CDR3 bases are TGCAGTGCTGGTCGCACAGGGAGCGAGCAGTACTTC.

V usage is TRBV5-6 and J usage is TRBJ1-6, with a tentative D call TRBD1 (6 bases). Germline V gives CDR1 SGHDT, CDR2 YYEEEE. V gave up 3 bases and J gave up 7 bases, with 11 bases separating them. The CDR3 spans 14 residues. Here the CDR3 reads CASSSDRLNSPLHF. CDR3 coding DNA: TGTGCCAGCAGCTCGGACAGACTAAATTCACCCCTCCACTTT. The entire variable domain, with the rest obtained from reference TRBV5-6 and TRBJ1-6, is as follows: DAGVTQSPTHLIKTRGQQVTLRCSPKSGHDTVSWYQQALGQGPQFIFQYYEEEERQRGNFPDRFSGHQFPNYSSELNVNALLLGDSALYLCASSSDRLNSPLHFGNGTRLTVT.

This clonotype showed up many times. The gene calls are TRBV20-1 and TRBJ2-1; D possibly corresponds to TRBD2 (5 bases). This CDR3 is 16 amino acids long. Germline CDR1 and CDR2: DFQATT and SNEGSKA (reference sequence). The V gene lost 1 base and the J gene lost 2 bases, with 15 bases spanning the gap. The CDR3 loop is CSARGLNTRAYNEQFF. CDR3 DNA sequence: TGCAGTGCTAGAGGCCTGAATACTAGGGCCTACAATGAGCAGTTCTTC.

Many counts were recorded for this clonotype. V and J are TRBV12-3 or TRBV12-4 and TRBJ2-2; maybe TRBD1 (6 bases). The germline V and J ends were trimmed by 7 bases and 2 bases, with 14 bases remaining between them. The CDR3 extends over 15 amino acids. The CDR3 DNA follows: TGTGCCAGCAAAACCCGGGACACAAACACCGGGGAGCTGTTTTTT. Protein: CASKTRDTNTGELFF.

This clonotype has at least ten counts. The V gene is TRBV20-1, the J gene TRBJ1-1; TRBD1 matches 7 bases. From germline, CDR1 is DFQATT and CDR2 SNEGSKA (reference sequence). The CDR3 is made up of 13 amino acids. V trimming: 6 bases; J trimming: 6 bases; junction bases outside the gene matches: 10. This CDR3 reads CSATRGGRAEAFF. In nucleotides, the CDR3 is TGCAGTGCAACCAGGGGGGGACGAGCTGAAGCTTTCTTT.

Only a few counts were recorded for this clonotype. This clone may be a read error of a much larger clone one base away. This rearrangement joins TRBV4-3 to TRBJ2-1; TRBD2 might be the D (5 bases). The CDR3 loop spans 15 amino acids. The V gene's germline CDR1 is LGHNA and CDR2 YSLEER. The CDR3 here is CAGSQEGRPPDEQFF. CDR3 DNA sequence: TGCGCCGGCAGCCAAGAGGGCCGGCCGCCAGATGAGCAGTTCTTC.

This clonotype has at least ten counts. The chain joins TRBV28 to TRBJ2-3; either TRBD1 or TRBD2 may supply D (5 bases each). The ends were cut back, 3 bases at V and 0 bases at J, with 10 bases in the middle. Germline lookup yields CDR1 MDHEN and CDR2 SYDVKM. This CDR3 region has 15 residues. The CDR3: CASSFGALSTDTQYF. Written as DNA, the CDR3 is TGTGCCAGCAGTTTCGGGGCCCTTAGCACAGATACGCAGTATTTT.

At least ten counts were recorded for this clonotype. The chain uses TRBV28 and TRBJ1-5; no definite D call. The CDR3 covers 14 residues. Germline lookup yields CDR1 MDHEN and CDR2 SYDVKM. V shed 7 bases and J shed 1 base, with 11 bases lying between them. In nucleotides, the CDR3 is TGTGCCAGCAAGTCCATCATGAGCAATCAGCCCCAGCATTTT. It yields the protein CASKSIMSNQPQHF.

This clonotype has a count of ten or more. The rearrangement joins TRBV28 to TRBJ1-4; D uncertain. V lost 5 bases and J lost 0, with 13 bases in between. CDR3 length: 16 amino acids. Looked up from germline, CDR1 is MDHEN and CDR2 is SYDVKM. The CDR3, as DNA: TGTGCCAGCAGTGGGCTGGGGAGTGCAACTAATGAAAAACTGTTTTTT. This translates into CASSGLGSATNEKLFF. Variable domain in full (rest from reference TRBV28 and TRBJ1-4): DVKVTQSSRYLVKRTGEKVFLECVQDMDHENMFWYRQDPGLGLRLIYFSYDVKMKEKGDIPEGYSVSREKKERFSLILESASTNQTSMYLCASSGLGSATNEKLFFGSGTQLSVL.

Ten or more counts support this clonotype. The V gene is TRBV28, the J gene TRBJ1-5; 7 bases match TRBD1. Germline CDR1 reads MDHEN; CDR2 reads SYDVKM. The trim removed 6 bases at V and 3 bases at J, leaving 8 bases unmatched. The CDR3 extends over 15 amino acids. This CDR3 reads CASRIRQGPNQPQHF. The CDR3 DNA reads as TGTGCCAGCAGGATTAGACAGGGACCCAATCAGCCCCAGCATTTT. Combining the CDR3 with reference TRBV28 and TRBJ1-5 gives the whole variable domain DVKVTQSSRYLVKRTGEKVFLECVQDMDHENMFWYRQDPGLGLRLIYFSYDVKMKEKGDIPEGYSVSREKKERFSLILESASTNQTSMYLCASRIRQGPNQPQHFGDGTRLSIL.

CDR3 DNA sequence: TGTGCCAGCTCAAGCCTCGGGAGCTCCTACAATGAGCAGTTCTTC. Residues: CASSSLGSSYNEQFF. The chain recombines TRBV18 with TRBJ2-1; TRBD2 might be the D (6 bases). The germline V gene encodes CDR1 KGHSH and CDR2 LQKENI. V was shortened by 5 bases and J by 0 bases, with 11 bases between the two germline ends. CDR3 length: 15 residues.

As for this clonotype: One junction end does not reproduce the germline sequence, and a read error may be involved. V and J are TRBV12-5 and TRBJ2-1; D ambiguous. Germline V gives CDR1 LGHNT, CDR2 FRNRAP. The CDR3 runs 14 residues. The CDR3 region is CASVGGRAYNGQFF. Written as DNA, the CDR3 is TGTGCTAGTGTTGGCGGACGAGCCTACAATGGGCAGTTCTTC.

Details on this clonotype: A read error may explain this, as a much larger clone is one base away. Lacking the conserved final phenylalanine or tryptophan, this CDR3 likely reflects a read error. The V gene is TRBV6-1, the J gene TRBJ2-3; a weak D match, TRBD1 (5 bases). The CDR3 runs to 14 residues. Germline lookup yields CDR1 MNHNS and CDR2 SASEGT. The CDR3 here is CASRGADSTNTQYS. CDR3 DNA: TGTGCCAGCAGGGGCGCTGACAGCACAAATACGCAGTATTCT.

Many counts were recorded for this clonotype. The gene calls are TRBV25-1 and TRBJ1-2, with D maybe TRBD1 (6 bases). The CDR3 loop spans 14 amino acids. Germline lookup yields CDR1 MGHDK and CDR2 SYGVNS. The germline V and J ends were trimmed by 1 base and 8 bases, with 14 bases remaining between them. CDR3 coding DNA: TGTGCCAGCAGTGAATTGGGGGGCCCCAGGGGCTACACCTTC. Protein sequence: CASSELGGPRGYTF.

V and J are TRBV11-2 and TRBJ2-3; D is perhaps TRBD2 (5 bases). The V and J ends lost 7 bases and 10 bases respectively, with 12 bases between them. The CDR3 is 11 residues long. Germline values: CDR1 SGHAT, CDR2 FQNNGV. The CDR3 region has the DNA TGTGCCAGCAACATCGGAGGTTCGCAGTATTTT. Translated, it gives CASNIGGSQYF.

Many counts were recorded for this clonotype. This chain's CDR3 is CASSPAGGNYGYTF. CDR3 coding DNA: TGTGCCAGCAGCCCCGCCGGAGGGAACTATGGCTACACCTTC. The V call is TRBV5-4, the J call TRBJ1-2; no clear D. The CDR3 has 14 amino acids. Trimming stripped 4 bases from V and 2 bases from J, with 12 bases between. The germline CDR1 and CDR2 sequences are SGHNT and YYREEE (reference sequence).

In its sample, this clonotype was seen once. CDR3 coding DNA: TGTGCCAGCAGTTTGGGAGGGCAACTATCAGGCTCCAATCAGCCCCAGCATTTT. Encoded protein: CASSLGGQLSGSNQPQHF. V usage is TRBV28 and J usage is TRBJ1-5, with D unclear. The ends were cut back, 3 bases at V and 3 bases at J, with 21 bases in the middle. Germline loops: CDR1 MDHEN, CDR2 SYDVKM. The CDR3 covers 18 residues. The full variable domain, its missing parts supplied by reference TRBV28 and TRBJ1-5, is DVKVTQSSRYLVKRTGEKVFLECVQDMDHENMFWYRQDPGLGLRLIYFSYDVKMKEKGDIPEGYSVSREKKERFSLILESASTNQTSMYLCASSLGGQLSGSNQPQHFGDGTRLSIL.

The sample holds a few counts of this clonotype. The chain recombines TRBV18 with TRBJ1-5, with D possibly being TRBD1 (6 bases). Trimming shortened V by 6 bases and J by 2 bases, and 20 bases separated the two germline ends. Looked up from germline, CDR1 is KGHSH and CDR2 is LQKENI. The CDR3 spans 17 residues. This CDR3 is CASSSLPGTSRNQPQHF. For the CDR3, the DNA is TGTGCCAGCTCGTCCTTGCCAGGGACATCGCGCAATCAGCCCCAGCATTTT.

As concerns this clonotype: A read error is possible here, since a much larger clone lies one base away. The chain employs TRBV6-6 and TRBJ2-7; TRBD2 agrees at 12 bases. Looked up from germline, CDR1 is MNHNY and CDR2 is SVGAGI (reference sequence). CDR3 length: 15 residues. The CDR3 protein is CASSSTSGGSYEQCV. The CDR3 DNA sequence: TGTGCCAGCAGTTCGACTAGCGGGGGATCCTACGAGCAGTGCGTC.

The chain couples TRBV18 to TRBJ1-1, with TRBD1 matching 7 bases. The CDR3 sequence is 16 residues long. Germline values: CDR1 KGHSH, CDR2 LQKENI. V was clipped by 6 bases and J by 0 bases; unmatched bases: 10. The CDR3 region is CASSQGQILLNTEAFF. The CDR3 nucleotides read TGTGCCAGCTCCCAGGGACAGATCTTACTGAACACTGAAGCTTTCTTT.